The 24 T cell receptor beta chains below come from one sample, sequenced in a study of CD8+ T cells in alopecia areata (dated by TCRdb to the late 2010s). The library relied on the immunoSEQ multiplex PCR assay. To provide template for TCR sequencing, every sample had RNA extracted and reverse transcribed into cDNA. In its TCRdb copy, this immuneACCESS table keeps in-frame sequences only and misses some clones. Where compared with another copy, unresolved V genes explain less than half of these, and the others have no known cause. The sample contains roughly 150,000 clones, around 47% of them found a single time. The ten largest clones add up to around 6.8% of the sample. The sequenced sample consisted of CD4+ T cells sorted from blood. These receptors were obtained from a human donor with alopecia areata.

The V and J genes are TRBV11-2 and TRBJ2-1; TRBD1 matches at 10 bases. V dropped 0 bases and J dropped 6; count of bases not matched to a gene: 11. The CDR3 contains 18 residues. Germline-derived CDR1 and CDR2 are SGHAT and FQNNGV. Here the CDR3 DNA reads TGTGCCAGCAGCTTAGACGGGACAGGGGTAGCTCAGATCAATGAGCAGTTCTTC. It specifies CASSLDGTGVAQINEQFF.

The genes are TRBV2 and TRBJ2-7; possible D gene TRBD1, 5 bases. Trimming cost V 9 bases and J 0 bases, with 12 bases left between them. The CDR3 has 13 amino acids. Germline loops: CDR1 SNHLY, CDR2 FYNNEI. Here the CDR3 reads CASENQGSYEQYF. The CDR3 DNA sequence: TGTGCCAGTGAAAACCAGGGCTCCTACGAGCAGTACTTC.

The chain is built from TRBV4-2 and TRBJ2-5; 12 bases match TRBD2. Trimming at V came to 3 bases and at J to 1 base, leaving 0 bases not matched to a gene. The CDR3 contains 15 residues. Germline lookup yields CDR1 LGHNA and CDR2 YNFKEQ. In DNA form, the CDR3 reads TGTGCCAGCAGCCAGACTAGCGGGAGCCAAGAGACCCAGTACTTC. This translates into CASSQTSGSQETQYF.

In this sample, this clone turned up a few times. The rearrangement links TRBV2 to TRBJ1-3; TRBD1 matches 7 bases. CDR3 length equals 15 residues. Trimming took 4 bases from V and 2 from J; bases not matched to a gene: 5. CDR1 SNHLY and CDR2 FYNNEI come from the germline V gene. CDR3 sequence (DNA): TGTGCCAGCAGTGGACAGGGTATAACTGGAAACACCATATATTTT. It is translated as CASSGQGITGNTIYF.

In its sample, this clone was seen a few times. The rearrangement joins TRBV29-1 to TRBJ2-7, with D maybe TRBD2 (6 bases). Germline values: CDR1 SQVTM, CDR2 ANQGSEA. The CDR3 length is 14 residues. The germline V and J ends were trimmed by 6 bases and 1 base, with 16 bases remaining between them. CDR3 sequence reads: CSVEPRAGSYEQYF. DNA of the CDR3: TGCAGCGTCGAGCCCCGAGCGGGTTCCTACGAGCAGTACTTC.

The chain uses TRBV5-1 and TRBJ2-3; D is unclear. CDR1 and CDR2 from the germline V gene are SGHRS and YFSETQ. Trimming took off 4 bases at V and 0 bases at J, with 3 bases between the two ends. The CDR3 length is 12 residues. CDR3: CASSGSTDTQYF. CDR3 DNA sequence: TGCGCCAGCAGCGGGAGCACAGATACGCAGTATTTT.

The chain is built from TRBV27 and TRBJ2-7; 12 nucleotides match TRBD2. The CDR3 sequence is 15 residues long. The germline V gene encodes CDR1 MNHEY and CDR2 SMNVEV (reference sequence). Trimming took 5 bases from V and 6 from J; bases not matched to a gene: 8. The CDR3 loop is CASSPLAGGPGEQYF. The DNA of the CDR3 is TGTGCCAGCAGTCCTCTAGCGGGAGGGCCGGGCGAGCAGTACTTC.

The rearrangement links TRBV28 to TRBJ2-2; the D is unclear. The germline CDR1 and CDR2 sequences are MDHEN and SYDVKM. This CDR3 is built from 15 residues. With 7 bases removed from V and 0 bases from J, the gap between germline ends came to 12 bases. CDR3 amino acids: CASTSVGTNTGELFF. The CDR3, as DNA: TGTGCCAGCACCTCTGTGGGGACGAACACCGGGGAGCTGTTTTTT.

This clone was observed a handful of times. This chain uses TRBV29-1 with TRBJ2-5, with unresolved D. The V and J ends lost 2 bases and 5 bases respectively, with 9 bases between them. The CDR3 is 12 amino acids. Germline loops: CDR1 SQVTM, CDR2 ANQGSEA. The CDR3 nucleotides are TGCAGCGTTGAATCCGTTAGCGAGACCCAGTACTTC. Translation: CSVESVSETQYF.

This clone appeared a few times. The chain uses TRBV10-3 and TRBJ1-1; possibly TRBD1 for D (6 bases). In germline, CDR1 is ENHRY, CDR2 SYGVKD. This CDR3 has 14 amino acids. V was shortened by 0 bases and J by 7 bases, with 12 bases between the two germline ends. The CDR3 here is CAISESRDTSEAFF. The CDR3 bases are TGTGCCATCAGTGAGTCGAGGGACACAAGTGAAGCTTTCTTT.

The genes are TRBV28 and TRBJ2-7, with 8 bases lining up with TRBD2. The J segment lost 3 bases and the V segment lost 6 bases, leaving 13 bases of the junction unmatched. The CDR3 extends over 16 amino acids. Germline loops: CDR1 MDHEN, CDR2 SYDVKM. The CDR3 coding sequence is TGTGCCAGCAGCACTCCCATAGCGGGAAGCCACTACGAGCAGTACTTC. This gives the protein CASSTPIAGSHYEQYF.

The rearrangement uses TRBV29-1 and TRBJ1-2, with 9 bases matching TRBD1. The ends lost 6 bases at V and 2 bases at J; junction bases unmatched: 13. This CDR3 spans 16 amino acids. Germline-derived CDR1 and CDR2 are SQVTM and ANQGSEA. The CDR3 sequence: CSVRDRESQKNYGYTF. In nucleotides, the CDR3 is TGCAGCGTCCGGGACAGGGAATCTCAGAAGAACTATGGCTACACCTTC. Full variable domain (remainder filled in from reference TRBV29-1 and TRBJ1-2): SAVISQKPSRDICQRGTSLTIQCQVDSQVTMMFWYRQQPGQSLTLIATANQGSEATYESGFVIDKFPISRPNLTFSTLTVSNMSPEDSSIYLCSVRDRESQKNYGYTFGSGTRLTVV.

The gene calls are TRBV29-1 and TRBJ1-2; no reliable D call. The V gene's germline CDR1 is SQVTM and CDR2 ANQGSEA. V lost 3 bases and J lost 13, with 15 bases in between. The CDR3 has 11 residues. This CDR3 reads CSVDGLNLGTF. CDR3 bases: TGCAGCGTTGATGGTCTGAACCTGGGCACCTTC.

The chain uses TRBV5-1 and TRBJ1-1; a possible D gene is TRBD1 (5 bases). The ends were cut back, 8 bases at V and 7 bases at J, with 15 bases in the middle. CDR1 SGHRS and CDR2 YFSETQ come from the germline V gene. This CDR3 is built from 12 residues. CDR3 in DNA: TGCGCCAGGGAACTCATGCAGGGTGAAGCTTTCTTT. As protein: CARELMQGEAFF. Combining the CDR3 with reference TRBV5-1 and TRBJ1-1 gives the whole variable domain KAGVTQTPRYLIKTRGQQVTLSCSPISGHRSVSWYQQTPGQGLQFLFEYFSETQRNKGNFPGRFSGRQFSNSRSEMNVSTLELGDSALYLCARELMQGEAFFGQGTRLTVV.

V usage is TRBV9 and J usage is TRBJ2-1, with D perhaps TRBD2 (5 bases). Trimming pared 0 bases from V and 0 bases from J, leaving 10 bases between. Looked up from germline, CDR1 is SGDLS and CDR2 is YYNGEE. This CDR3 spans 16 amino acids. The CDR3 spells CASSVELGSSYNEQFF. The CDR3 nucleotides are TGTGCCAGCAGCGTAGAACTAGGGAGCTCCTACAATGAGCAGTTCTTC.

The V and J genes are TRBV29-1 and TRBJ1-2, with D uncertain. This CDR3 spans 12 amino acids. Germline V lookup: CDR1 SQVTM, CDR2 ANQGSEA. V was trimmed by 1 base and J by 4 bases, leaving 7 bases between them. The chain's CDR3 is CSVEGMSYGYTF. CDR3 in DNA: TGCAGCGTTGAAGGGATGTCCTATGGCTACACCTTC.

The chain carries TRBV29-1 and TRBJ1-1, with a possible D match to TRBD1 (6 bases). V was clipped by 3 bases and J by 5 bases, with 13 bases between them. Germline V gene data show CDR1 as SQVTM and CDR2 as ANQGSEA. CDR3 length: 13 residues. The CDR3 DNA reads TGCAGCGTTGATCCGGGGGGCTTGACTGAAGCTTTCTTT. Amino acids: CSVDPGGLTEAFF. Complete variable domain (other parts from reference TRBV29-1 and TRBJ1-1): SAVISQKPSRDICQRGTSLTIQCQVDSQVTMMFWYRQQPGQSLTLIATANQGSEATYESGFVIDKFPISRPNLTFSTLTVSNMSPEDSSIYLCSVDPGGLTEAFFGQGTRLTVV.

This chain links TRBV5-1 with TRBJ1-1; the match to TRBD1 covers 8 bases. The germline CDR1 and CDR2 sequences are SGHRS and YFSETQ. Losses at the gene ends were 5 bases for V and 1 base for J; bases not matched to a gene: 10. The CDR3 runs 16 residues. The CDR3 DNA reads as TGCGCCAGCAGTAACCGGGACAGGCATTCGAACACTGAAGCTTTCTTT. This codes for CASSNRDRHSNTEAFF.

CDR3 sequence: CASSLTSGPSYNEQFF. The CDR3 DNA reads TGTGCCAGCAGCTTAACTAGCGGACCGTCCTACAATGAGCAGTTCTTC. The V gene is TRBV7-2, the J gene TRBJ2-1, with 8 bases matching TRBD2. V shed 2 bases and J 1 base; nucleotides not matched to a gene: 4. The CDR3 totals 16 residues. Germline values: CDR1 SGHTA, CDR2 FQGNSA.

The chain couples TRBV2 to TRBJ2-7; 8 bases match TRBD2. The V and J ends lost 1 base and 2 bases, in that order; junction bases with no gene match: 4. CDR3 length: 15 amino acids. CDR1 and CDR2 from the germline V gene are SNHLY and FYNNEI. CDR3 sequence: CASSEDSGGPYEQYF. The DNA for the CDR3 is TGTGCCAGCAGTGAAGACAGCGGGGGACCCTACGAGCAGTACTTC.

This clone was picked up a small number of times. The rearrangement uses TRBV29-1 and TRBJ2-5, with 13 bases identical to TRBD2. V shed 4 bases and J 5 bases; nucleotides not matched to a gene: 7. Germline values: CDR1 SQVTM, CDR2 ANQGSEA. CDR3 length equals 15 residues. For the CDR3, the DNA is TGCAGCGTTGGGACTAGCGGGAGTGGTCACGAGACCCAGTACTTC. It translates to CSVGTSGSGHETQYF.

This clone was found once. The gene calls are TRBV2 and TRBJ1-5; D may be TRBD1 (5 bases). Trimming took 8 bases from V and 2 from J, leaving 16 bases between them. The CDR3 covers 15 residues. Germline values: CDR1 SNHLY, CDR2 FYNNEI. The CDR3 DNA sequence: TGTGCCAGCCAAGGGACGTTCGGGCGCAATCAGCCCCAGCATTTT. As protein: CASQGTFGRNQPQHF. Supplemented by reference TRBV2 and TRBJ1-5, the full variable domain reads EPEVTQTPSHQVTQMGQEVILRCVPISNHLYFYWYRQILGQKVEFLVSFYNNEISEKSEIFDDQFSVERPDGSNFTLKIRSTKLEDSAMYFCASQGTFGRNQPQHFGDGTRLSIL.

This clone was picked up one time. V gene TRBV11-3 combines with J gene TRBJ2-1; 8 nucleotides agree with TRBD2. Per germline, CDR1 SGHNT and CDR2 YENEEA. V shed 5 bases and J 3 bases; nucleotides not matched to a gene: 6. The CDR3 covers 15 residues. CDR3 nucleotides: TGTGCCAGCAGCCCAAGCGGGAGTAACTACAATGAGCAGTTCTTC. Its translation is CASSPSGSNYNEQFF.

The genes are TRBV30 and TRBJ1-4, with a possible D match to TRBD1 (5 bases). This CDR3 has 14 residues. Trimming took off 3 bases at V and 4 bases at J, with 12 bases between the two ends. Per the germline V gene, CDR1 is GTSNPN and CDR2 is SVGIG (reference sequence). CDR3 in DNA: TGTGCCTGGAGCAAGGGACTCGGTAATGAAAAACTGTTTTTT. Translated: CAWSKGLGNEKLFF.